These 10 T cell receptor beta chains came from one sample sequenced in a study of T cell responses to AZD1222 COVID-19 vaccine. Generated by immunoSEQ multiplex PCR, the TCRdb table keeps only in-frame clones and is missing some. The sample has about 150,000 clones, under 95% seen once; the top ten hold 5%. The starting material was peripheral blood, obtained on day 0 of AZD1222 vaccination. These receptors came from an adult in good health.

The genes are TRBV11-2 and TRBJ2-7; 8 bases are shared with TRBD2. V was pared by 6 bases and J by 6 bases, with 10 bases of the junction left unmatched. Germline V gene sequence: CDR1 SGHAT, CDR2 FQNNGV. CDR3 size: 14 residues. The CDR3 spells CASRYSGLGGEQYF. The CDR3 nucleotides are TGTGCCAGCAGATACTCGGGACTAGGAGGCGAGCAGTACTTC. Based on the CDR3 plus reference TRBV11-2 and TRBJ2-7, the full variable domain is EAGVAQSPRYKIIEKRQSVAFWCNPISGHATLYWYQQILGQGPKLLIQFQNNGVVDDSQLPKDRFSAERLKGVDSTLKIQPAKLEDSAVYLCASRYSGLGGEQYFGPGTRLTVT.

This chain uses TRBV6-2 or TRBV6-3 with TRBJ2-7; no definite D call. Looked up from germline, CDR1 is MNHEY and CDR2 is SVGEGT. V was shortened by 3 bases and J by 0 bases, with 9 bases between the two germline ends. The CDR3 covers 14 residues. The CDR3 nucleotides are TGTGCCAGCAGTTATGGGTTCCTCTCCTACGAGCAGTACTTC. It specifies CASSYGFLSYEQYF.

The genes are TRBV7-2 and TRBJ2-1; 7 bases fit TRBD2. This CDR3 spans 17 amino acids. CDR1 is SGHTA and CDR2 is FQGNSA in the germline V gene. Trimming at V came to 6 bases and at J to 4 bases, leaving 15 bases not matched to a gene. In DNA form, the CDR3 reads TGTGCCAGCAGGGGCCGCGGGGGTGGACCGCAATACAATGAGCAGTTCTTC. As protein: CASRGRGGGPQYNEQFF.

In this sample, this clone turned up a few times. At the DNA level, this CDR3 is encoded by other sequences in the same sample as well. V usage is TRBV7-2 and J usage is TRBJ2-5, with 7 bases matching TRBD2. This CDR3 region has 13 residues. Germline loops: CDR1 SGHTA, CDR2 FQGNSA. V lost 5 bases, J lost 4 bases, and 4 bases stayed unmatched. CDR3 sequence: CASSPGLGETQYF. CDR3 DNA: TGTGCCAGCAGCCCCGGACTAGGAGAGACCCAGTACTTC.

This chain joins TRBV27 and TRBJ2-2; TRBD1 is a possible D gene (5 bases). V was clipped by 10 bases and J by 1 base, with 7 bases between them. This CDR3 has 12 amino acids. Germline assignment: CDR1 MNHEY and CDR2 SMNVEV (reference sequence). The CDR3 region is CATRVNTGELFF. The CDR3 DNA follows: TGTGCCACCAGGGTGAACACCGGGGAGCTGTTTTTT.

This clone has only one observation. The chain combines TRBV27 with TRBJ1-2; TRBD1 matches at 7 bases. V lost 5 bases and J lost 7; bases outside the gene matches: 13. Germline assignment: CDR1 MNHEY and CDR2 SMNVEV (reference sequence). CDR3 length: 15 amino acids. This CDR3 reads CASSHDSTGFGGYTF. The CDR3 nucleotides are TGTGCCAGCAGTCATGACTCGACAGGGTTCGGTGGCTACACCTTC.

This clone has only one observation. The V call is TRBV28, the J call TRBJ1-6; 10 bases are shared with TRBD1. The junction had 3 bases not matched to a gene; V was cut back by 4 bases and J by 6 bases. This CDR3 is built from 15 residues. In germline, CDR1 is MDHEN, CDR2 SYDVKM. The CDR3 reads CASSWWDRGNSPLHF. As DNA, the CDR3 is TGTGCCAGCAGTTGGTGGGACAGGGGTAATTCACCCCTCCACTTT.

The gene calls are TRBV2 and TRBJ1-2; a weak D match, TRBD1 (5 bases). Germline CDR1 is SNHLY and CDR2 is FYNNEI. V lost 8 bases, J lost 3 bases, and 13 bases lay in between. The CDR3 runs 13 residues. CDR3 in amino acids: CASRGGNDYGYTF. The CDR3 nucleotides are TGTGCCAGCCGGGGGGGTAATGACTATGGCTACACCTTC.

The DNA of the CDR3 is TGTGCCAGCAGTTCCCGAGCGGCTAGCGGGAGAAGGGCAGATACGCAGTATTTT. It is translated as CASSSRAASGRRADTQYF. V gene TRBV28 combines with J gene TRBJ2-3, with 10 bases that match TRBD2. V gave up 4 bases and J gave up 4 bases; unmatched junction bases: 14. The germline V gene encodes CDR1 MDHEN and CDR2 SYDVKM. This CDR3 region has 18 residues. Together with reference TRBV28 and TRBJ2-3, the CDR3 gives the full variable domain: DVKVTQSSRYLVKRTGEKVFLECVQDMDHENMFWYRQDPGLGLRLIYFSYDVKMKEKGDIPEGYSVSREKKERFSLILESASTNQTSMYLCASSSRAASGRRADTQYFGPGTRLTVL.

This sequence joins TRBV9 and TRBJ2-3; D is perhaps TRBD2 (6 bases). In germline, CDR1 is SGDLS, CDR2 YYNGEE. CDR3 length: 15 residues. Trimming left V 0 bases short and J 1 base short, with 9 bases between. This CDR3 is CASSVDGRRTDTQYF. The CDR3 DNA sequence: TGTGCCAGCAGCGTAGACGGGAGACGCACAGATACGCAGTATTTT.